This T cell receptor beta chain is drawn from a study of T cells in Graves' hyperthyroidism and ophthalmopathy. Germline CDR1 is SGHDN and CDR2 is FVKESK. V lost 5 bases to trimming and J lost 7 bases, with 20 bases between them. The CDR3 covers 15 residues. RNA transcripts yielded amplified TCR beta CDR3 regions. An initial round of RT-PCR targeting the TCR CDR3 relied on the HTBI primer set. TCRdb re-derived calls from the multiplex PCR reads in MiXCR, one entry per CDR3 protein. This table holds 380,000 or so distinct CDR3 sequences, approximately 20% found once. Graves' hyperthyroidism is called stable when ophthalmopathy does not progress within 18 months. Orbital computed tomography, thyroid ultrasound, serum thyroxine and TRAb, and clinical symptoms together informed the diagnoses. Ten or more counts support this clonotype.

The specimen sequenced was blood. The chain is built from TRBV14 and TRBJ1-1; D possibly corresponds to TRBD1 (6 bases). This clonotype originated in a woman aged 18 to 35 with Graves' hyperthyroidism. The chain's CDR3 is CASSDRTDNLLEAFF. The CDR3 bases are TGTGCCAGCAGCGACCGGACAGACAACCTACTTGAAGCTTTCTTT.